This TCR beta chain was obtained from a study of cytomegalovirus exposure and HLA in healthy donors. Participants comprised healthy donors of bone marrow. The PCR had 60 Vbeta and 13 Jbeta primers. The data were produced by immunoSEQ multiplex PCR, yet TCRdb's version contains in-frame clones alone and is incomplete. Among tens of thousands of clones, approximately 80% were seen once, and the ten largest hold 15% to 20%. V shed 5 bases and J 4 bases; nucleotides not matched to a gene: 10. Germline-derived CDR1 and CDR2 are SGHTA and FQGNSA. This CDR3 is 16 amino acids long. The sample consisted of PBMCs. V and J are TRBV7-2 and TRBJ2-1; 8 nucleotides match TRBD1. The source is a man aged 65 to 79 in good health and CMV-seropositive. CDR3: CASSRSPGQAYNEQFF. DNA of the CDR3: TGTGCCAGCAGCAGAAGCCCGGGACAGGCTTACAATGAGCAGTTCTTC.